This T cell receptor beta chain was documented in a study of T cells in Graves' hyperthyroidism and ophthalmopathy. Study observations and caveats: Stable hyperthyroidism was told apart from ophthalmopathy by a model built on 13 V-J features. Blood also showed most of the thyroid clonotypes that were expanded above 0.001. Ophthalmopathy got predicted by the model a median approximately 6.3 months before its onset.

Fresh peripheral blood, roughly 9.8 ml of it, supplied the PBMCs. Amplification yielded TCR beta CDR3 regions, with RNA transcripts as the source. First-round RT-PCR with HTBI primers amplified the TCR CDR3 region. MiXCR, applied by TCRdb to the multiplex PCR reads, yields one record per CDR3 protein. The sample has about 400,000 distinct CDR3 sequences, around 14% seen once. This clonotype came up many times. Its antigen remains unidentified. The sequenced sample consisted of blood. This TCR derives from a woman between 18 and 29 years old with Graves' hyperthyroidism.

The DNA of the CDR3 is TGTGCCAGCAGTATGGGGGGGACGGGTGCAGATACGCAGTATTTT. Amino acid sequence: CASSMGGTGADTQYF. The V and J genes are TRBV27 and TRBJ2-3, with TRBD2 matching over 7 bases. The CDR3 loop spans 15 amino acids. CDR1 is MNHEY, CDR2 SMNVEV, per germline (reference sequence). The J segment lost 4 bases and the V segment lost 5 bases, leaving 9 bases of the junction unmatched.